Here is one T cell receptor (beta chain) with its context. The CDR3 loop spans 13 amino acids. V lost 5 bases, J lost 3 bases, and 11 bases lay in between. This sample is drawn from a study of blood T cell repertoires in COVID-19. The repertoire was sequenced with immunoSEQ multiplex PCR; TCRdb's copy has only in-frame clones and lacks some. Here the sample spans roughly 100,000 clones, roughly 80% being singletons. V and J are TRBV12-3 or TRBV12-4 and TRBJ2-7; D is unclear. The source material was peripheral blood. The source of this sequence is a man aged 80 or over with active or convalescent COVID-19. In nucleotides, the CDR3 is TGTGCCAGCAGTAGACTCTACGGCTACGAGCAGTACTTC. Residues: CASSRLYGYEQYF.